This entry lists 5 T cell receptor beta chains sequenced from one sample in a study of T-cell reconstitution after alpha-beta-depleted transplantation in children. The library targeted TCRbeta and was prepared with unique molecular identifiers. One entry per CDR3 protein, called by TCRdb with MiXCR from the PCR reads. There are about 76,000 distinct CDR3 sequences in the sample; over 12% occur only once, and 25% to 30% lies in the top ten. The specimen was PBMCs, mostly from graft donor cells, collected 180 days after TCRalphabeta/CD19-depleted stem cell transplant. The receptors here all came from a male patient under 10 years old who had a stem cell transplant for acute lymphoblastic leukemia, so the T cells may come from the graft donor.

There are a few counts of this clonotype. The CDR3 spells CASSPVGNQPQHF. CDR3 DNA: TGTGCCAGCAGCCCCGTAGGCAATCAGCCCCAGCATTTT. The chain has TRBV5-5 and TRBJ1-5; D is unclear. V was shortened by 4 bases and J by 2 bases, with 7 bases between the two germline ends. The CDR3 is 13 amino acids. Germline CDR1 reads SGHKS; CDR2 reads YYEKEE (reference sequence).

This chain links TRBV20-1 with TRBJ1-2, with D tentatively TRBD1 (5 bases). Germline CDR1 is DFQATT and CDR2 is SNEGSKA (reference sequence). Trimming pared 1 base from V and 8 bases from J, leaving 14 bases between. CDR3 size: 13 residues. CDR3 region: CSARGTGAQGYTF. As DNA, the CDR3 is TGCAGTGCTAGAGGCACTGGGGCTCAGGGCTACACCTTC.

The chain combines TRBV7-2 with TRBJ1-1; D perhaps matches TRBD1 (5 bases). Trimming stripped 5 bases from V and 4 bases from J, with 11 bases between. The CDR3 spans 13 residues. Germline V gene data show CDR1 as SGHTA and CDR2 as FQGNSA. The CDR3 coding sequence is TGTGCCAGCAGCCTCTGGGGGGGCACTGAAGCTTTCTTT. Translating it yields CASSLWGGTEAFF.

This clonotype occurred a few times. The chain recombines TRBV9 with TRBJ2-3; TRBD2 matches at 12 bases. The CDR3 runs to 17 residues. The V gene end was trimmed by 0 bases and the J gene end by 6 bases; junction bases not matched to a gene: 8. The V gene's germline CDR1 is SGDLS and CDR2 YYNGEE. The CDR3 DNA reads as TGTGCCAGCAGCGTAGCCCGGCTAGCGGGGGGGCTGGATACGCAGTATTTT. Amino acids: CASSVARLAGGLDTQYF.

This clonotype was seen at least ten times. This chain connects TRBV28 to TRBJ2-4; TRBD2 aligns across 7 bases. Germline values: CDR1 MDHEN, CDR2 SYDVKM. J was trimmed by 3 bases and V by 1 base; bases with no gene match: 3. The CDR3 is 15 residues long. This chain's CDR3 is CASSLLAGVKNIQYF. CDR3 coding DNA: TGTGCCAGCAGTTTATTAGCGGGTGTCAAAAACATTCAGTACTTC.